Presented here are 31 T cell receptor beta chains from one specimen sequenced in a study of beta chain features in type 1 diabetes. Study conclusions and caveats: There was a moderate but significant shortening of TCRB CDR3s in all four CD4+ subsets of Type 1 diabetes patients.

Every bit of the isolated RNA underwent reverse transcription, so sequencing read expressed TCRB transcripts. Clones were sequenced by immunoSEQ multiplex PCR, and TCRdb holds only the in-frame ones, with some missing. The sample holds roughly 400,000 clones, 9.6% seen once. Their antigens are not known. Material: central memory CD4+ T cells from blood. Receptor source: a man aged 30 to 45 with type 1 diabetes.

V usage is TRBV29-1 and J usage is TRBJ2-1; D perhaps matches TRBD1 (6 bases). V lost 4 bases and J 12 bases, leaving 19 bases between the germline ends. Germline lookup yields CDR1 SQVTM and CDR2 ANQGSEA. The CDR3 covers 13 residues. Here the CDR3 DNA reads TGCAGCGTTGGAAGAAGTATGGGCAGGGGGCAGTTCTTC. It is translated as CSVGRSMGRGQFF.

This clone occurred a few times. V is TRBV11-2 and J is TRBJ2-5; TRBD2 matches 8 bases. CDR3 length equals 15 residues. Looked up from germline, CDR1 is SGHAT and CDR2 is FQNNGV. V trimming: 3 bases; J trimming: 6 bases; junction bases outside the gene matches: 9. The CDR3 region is CASSFTRTSSKTQYF. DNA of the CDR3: TGTGCCAGCAGCTTTACGAGGACTAGCTCTAAGACCCAGTACTTC.

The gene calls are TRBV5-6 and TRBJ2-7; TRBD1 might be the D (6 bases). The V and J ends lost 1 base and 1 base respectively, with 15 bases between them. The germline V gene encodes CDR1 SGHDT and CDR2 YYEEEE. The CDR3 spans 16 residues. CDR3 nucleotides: TGTGCCAGCAGCTTGTACAGGGTCGGGTCGTCCTACGAGCAGTACTTC. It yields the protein CASSLYRVGSSYEQYF.

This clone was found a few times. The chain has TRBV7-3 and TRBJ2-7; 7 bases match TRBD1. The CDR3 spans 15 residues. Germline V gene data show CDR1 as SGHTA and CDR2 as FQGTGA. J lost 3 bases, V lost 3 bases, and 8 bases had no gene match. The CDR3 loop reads CASSFAGTAGYEQYF. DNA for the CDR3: TGTGCCAGCAGCTTCGCCGGGACAGCAGGCTACGAGCAGTACTTC. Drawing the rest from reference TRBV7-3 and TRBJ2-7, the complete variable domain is GAGVSQTPSNKVTEKGKYVELRCDPISGHTALYWYRQSLGQGPEFLIYFQGTGAADDSGLPNDRFFAVRPEGSVSTLKIQRTERGDSAVYLCASSFAGTAGYEQYFGPGTRLTVT.

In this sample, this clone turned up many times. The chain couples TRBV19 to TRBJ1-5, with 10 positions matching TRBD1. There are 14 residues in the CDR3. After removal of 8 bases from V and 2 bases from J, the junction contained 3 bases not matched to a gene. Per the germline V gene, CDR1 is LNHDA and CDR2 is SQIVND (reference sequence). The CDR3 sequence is CASRGTGGNQPQHF. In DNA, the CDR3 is TGTGCCAGTCGGGGGACAGGGGGCAATCAGCCCCAGCATTTT.

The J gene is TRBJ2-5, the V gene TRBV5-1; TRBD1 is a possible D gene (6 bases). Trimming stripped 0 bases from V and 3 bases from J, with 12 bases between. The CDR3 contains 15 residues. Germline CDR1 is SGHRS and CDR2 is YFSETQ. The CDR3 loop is CASSLGTVREETQYF. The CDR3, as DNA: TGCGCCAGCAGCTTGGGGACAGTTAGAGAAGAGACCCAGTACTTC. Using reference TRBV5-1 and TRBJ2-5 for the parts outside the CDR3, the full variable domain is KAGVTQTPRYLIKTRGQQVTLSCSPISGHRSVSWYQQTPGQGLQFLFEYFSETQRNKGNFPGRFSGRQFSNSRSEMNVSTLELGDSALYLCASSLGTVREETQYFGPGTRLLVL.

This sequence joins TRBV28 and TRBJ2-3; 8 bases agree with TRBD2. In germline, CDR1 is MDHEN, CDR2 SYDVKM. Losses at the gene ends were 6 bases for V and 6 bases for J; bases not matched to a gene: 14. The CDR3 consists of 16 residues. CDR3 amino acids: CASSPLQREPPDTQYF. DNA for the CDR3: TGTGCCAGCAGCCCCCTCCAGCGGGAGCCCCCCGATACGCAGTATTTT.

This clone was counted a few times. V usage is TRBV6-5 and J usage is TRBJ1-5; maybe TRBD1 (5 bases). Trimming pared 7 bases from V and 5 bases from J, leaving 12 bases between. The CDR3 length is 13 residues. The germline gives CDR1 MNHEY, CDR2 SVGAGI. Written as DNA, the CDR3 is TGTGCCAGCAAGGAGGCGGGGGATCAGCCCCAGCATTTT. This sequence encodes CASKEAGDQPQHF.

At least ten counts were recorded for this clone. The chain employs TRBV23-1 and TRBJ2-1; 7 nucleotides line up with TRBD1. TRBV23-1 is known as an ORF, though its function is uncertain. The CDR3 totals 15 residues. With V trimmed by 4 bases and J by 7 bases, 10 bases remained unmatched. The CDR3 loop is CASSPDRVRLNEQFF. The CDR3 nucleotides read TGCGCCAGCAGTCCCGACAGGGTTCGATTAAATGAGCAGTTCTTC.

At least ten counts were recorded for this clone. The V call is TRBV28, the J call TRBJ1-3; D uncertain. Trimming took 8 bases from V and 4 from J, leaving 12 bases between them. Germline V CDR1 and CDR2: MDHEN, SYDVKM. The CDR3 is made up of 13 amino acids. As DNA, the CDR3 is TGTGCCAGCTATGACTGGGCGGGAAACACCATATATTTT. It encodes CASYDWAGNTIYF.

This CDR3 is CASSLVETGSNEQFF. CDR3 in DNA: TGTGCCAGCAGCTTAGTTGAGACGGGGTCCAATGAGCAGTTCTTC. The rearrangement joins TRBV7-2 to TRBJ2-1, with D maybe TRBD2 (5 bases). This CDR3 spans 15 amino acids. V gave up 1 base and J gave up 6 bases, with 13 bases separating them. Germline CDR1 reads SGHTA; CDR2 reads FQGNSA.

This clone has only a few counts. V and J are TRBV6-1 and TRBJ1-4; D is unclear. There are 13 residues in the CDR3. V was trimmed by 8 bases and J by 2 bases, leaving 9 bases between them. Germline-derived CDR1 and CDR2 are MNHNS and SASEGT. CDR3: CASADWTNEKLFF. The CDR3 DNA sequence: TGTGCCAGCGCTGATTGGACTAATGAAAAACTGTTTTTT.

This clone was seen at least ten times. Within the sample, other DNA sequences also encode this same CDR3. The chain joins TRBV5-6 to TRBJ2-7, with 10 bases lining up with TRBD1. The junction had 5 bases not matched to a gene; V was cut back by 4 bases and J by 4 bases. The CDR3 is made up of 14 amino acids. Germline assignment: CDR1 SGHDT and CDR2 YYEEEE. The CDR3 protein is CASSLGQGRYEQYF. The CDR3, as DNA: TGTGCCAGCAGCCTGGGACAGGGGAGGTACGAGCAGTACTTC.

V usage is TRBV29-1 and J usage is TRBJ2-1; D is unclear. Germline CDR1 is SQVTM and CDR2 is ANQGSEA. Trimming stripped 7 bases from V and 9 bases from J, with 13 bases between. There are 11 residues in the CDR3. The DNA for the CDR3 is TGCAGCGCTTCGCGCGGCGGTGAGCAGTTCTTC. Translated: CSASRGGEQFF.

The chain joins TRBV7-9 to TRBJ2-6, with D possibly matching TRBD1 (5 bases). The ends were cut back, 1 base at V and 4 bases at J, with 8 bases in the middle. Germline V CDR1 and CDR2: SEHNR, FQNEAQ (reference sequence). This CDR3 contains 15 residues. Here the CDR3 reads CASSLGQSGANVLTF. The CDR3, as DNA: TGTGCCAGCAGCTTAGGACAGTCCGGGGCCAACGTCCTGACTTTC.

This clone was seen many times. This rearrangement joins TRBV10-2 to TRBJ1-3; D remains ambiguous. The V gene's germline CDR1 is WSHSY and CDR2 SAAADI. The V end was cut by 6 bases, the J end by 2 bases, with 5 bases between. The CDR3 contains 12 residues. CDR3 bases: TGCGCCAGCAGCACGCCTGGAAACACCATATATTTT. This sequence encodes CASSTPGNTIYF.

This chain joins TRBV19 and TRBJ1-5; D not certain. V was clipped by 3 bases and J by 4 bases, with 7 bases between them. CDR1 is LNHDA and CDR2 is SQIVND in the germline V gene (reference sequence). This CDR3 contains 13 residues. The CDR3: CASSMMGNQPQHF. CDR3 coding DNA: TGTGCCAGTAGTATGATGGGTAATCAGCCCCAGCATTTT.

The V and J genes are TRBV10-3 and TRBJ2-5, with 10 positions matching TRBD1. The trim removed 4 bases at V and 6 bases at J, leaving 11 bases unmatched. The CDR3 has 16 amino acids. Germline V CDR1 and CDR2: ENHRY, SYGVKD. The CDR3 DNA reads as TGTGCCATCAGTGGTCACAAGACAGGGGGCCTGAAGACCCAGTACTTC. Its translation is CAISGHKTGGLKTQYF.

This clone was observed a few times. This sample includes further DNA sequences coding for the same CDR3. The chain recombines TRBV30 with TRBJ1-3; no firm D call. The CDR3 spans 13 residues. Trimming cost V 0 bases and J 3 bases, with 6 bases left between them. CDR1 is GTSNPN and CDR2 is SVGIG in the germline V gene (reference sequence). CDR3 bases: TGTGCCTGGAGTGTACTCAGTGGAAACACCATATATTTT. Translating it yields CAWSVLSGNTIYF.

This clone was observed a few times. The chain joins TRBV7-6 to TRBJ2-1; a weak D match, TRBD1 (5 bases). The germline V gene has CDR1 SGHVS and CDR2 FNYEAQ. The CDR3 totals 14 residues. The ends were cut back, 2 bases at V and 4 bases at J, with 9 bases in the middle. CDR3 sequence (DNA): TGTGCCAGCAGCTTACTTAAGGGGTACAATGAGCAGTTCTTC. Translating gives CASSLLKGYNEQFF.

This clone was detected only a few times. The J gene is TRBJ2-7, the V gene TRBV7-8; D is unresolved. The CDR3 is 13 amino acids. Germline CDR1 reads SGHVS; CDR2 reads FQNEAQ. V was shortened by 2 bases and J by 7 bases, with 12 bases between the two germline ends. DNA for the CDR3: TGTGCCAGCAGCTTATCGAACCCCTGGGAGCAGTACTTC. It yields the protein CASSLSNPWEQYF.

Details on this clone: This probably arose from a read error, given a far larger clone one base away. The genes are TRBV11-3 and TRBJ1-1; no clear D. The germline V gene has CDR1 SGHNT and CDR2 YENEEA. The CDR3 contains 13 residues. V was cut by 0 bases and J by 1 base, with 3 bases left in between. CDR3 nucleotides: TGTGCCAGCAGCTTAGACACGAACACTGAAGCTTTCTTT. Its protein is CASSLDTNTEAFF.

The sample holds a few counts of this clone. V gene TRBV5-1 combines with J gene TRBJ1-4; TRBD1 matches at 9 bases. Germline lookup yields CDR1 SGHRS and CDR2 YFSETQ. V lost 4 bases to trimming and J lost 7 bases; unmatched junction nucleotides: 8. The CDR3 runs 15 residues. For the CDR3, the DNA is TGCGCCAGCAGCGCTCCGGGACAGGGAGGTGAAAAACTGTTTTTT. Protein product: CASSAPGQGGEKLFF.

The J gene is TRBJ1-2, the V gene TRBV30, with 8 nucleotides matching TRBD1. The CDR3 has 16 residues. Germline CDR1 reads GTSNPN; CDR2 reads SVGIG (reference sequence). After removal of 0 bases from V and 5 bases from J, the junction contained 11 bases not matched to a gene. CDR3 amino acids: CAWSVQGGDKTYGYTF. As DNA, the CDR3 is TGTGCCTGGAGTGTACAGGGGGGGGACAAGACTTATGGCTACACCTTC.

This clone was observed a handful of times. CDR3 loop: CASSQGVGGATGGYTF. The CDR3 bases are TGCGCCAGCAGCCAAGGGGTTGGAGGCGCAACGGGGGGCTACACCTTC. This rearrangement joins TRBV4-1 to TRBJ1-2; unclear D gene. The germline V and J ends were trimmed by 1 base and 8 bases, with 20 bases remaining between them. In germline, CDR1 is MGHRA, CDR2 YSYEKL. The CDR3 runs 16 residues.

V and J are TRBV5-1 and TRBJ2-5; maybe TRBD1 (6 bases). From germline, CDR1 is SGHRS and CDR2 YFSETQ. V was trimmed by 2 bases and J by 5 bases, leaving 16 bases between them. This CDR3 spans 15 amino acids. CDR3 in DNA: TGCGCCAGCAGCTTCGGCAGGGGAAGTGGTGAGACCCAGTACTTC. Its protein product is CASSFGRGSGETQYF.

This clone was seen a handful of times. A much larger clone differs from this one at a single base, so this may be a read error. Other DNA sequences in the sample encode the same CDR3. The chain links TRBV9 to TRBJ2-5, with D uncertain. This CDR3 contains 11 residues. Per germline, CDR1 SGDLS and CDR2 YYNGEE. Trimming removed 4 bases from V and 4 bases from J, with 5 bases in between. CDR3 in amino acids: CASSLGETQYF. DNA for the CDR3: TGTGCCAGCAGCCTCGGAGAGACCCAGTACTTC.

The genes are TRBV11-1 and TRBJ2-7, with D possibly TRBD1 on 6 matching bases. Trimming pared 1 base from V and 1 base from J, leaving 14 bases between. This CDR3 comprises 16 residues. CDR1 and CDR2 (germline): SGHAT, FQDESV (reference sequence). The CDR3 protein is CASSLGSSQGSYEQYF. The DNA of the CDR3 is TGTGCCAGCAGCTTAGGGTCGTCACAGGGTTCCTACGAGCAGTACTTC.

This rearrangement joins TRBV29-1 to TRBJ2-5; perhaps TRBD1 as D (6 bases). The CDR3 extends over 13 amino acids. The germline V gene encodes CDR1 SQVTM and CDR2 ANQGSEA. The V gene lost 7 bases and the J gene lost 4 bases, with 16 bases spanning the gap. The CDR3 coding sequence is TGCAGCGCTGGGGGCGGGCAGGGAGAGACCCAGTACTTC. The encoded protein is CSAGGGQGETQYF.

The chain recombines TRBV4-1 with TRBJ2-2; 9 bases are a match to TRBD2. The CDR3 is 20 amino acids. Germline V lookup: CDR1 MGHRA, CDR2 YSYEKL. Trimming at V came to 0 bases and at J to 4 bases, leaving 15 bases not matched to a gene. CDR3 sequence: CASSQDTGYGLAGSTGELFF. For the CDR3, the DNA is TGCGCCAGCAGCCAAGATACTGGATATGGGCTAGCGGGGAGCACCGGGGAGCTGTTTTTT.

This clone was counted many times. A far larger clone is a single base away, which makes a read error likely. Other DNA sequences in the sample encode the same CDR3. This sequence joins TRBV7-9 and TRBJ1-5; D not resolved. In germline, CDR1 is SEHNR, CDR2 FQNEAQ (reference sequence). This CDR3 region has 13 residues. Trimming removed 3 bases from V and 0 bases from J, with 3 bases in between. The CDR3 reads CASSLDSNQPQHF. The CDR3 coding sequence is TGTGCCAGCAGCTTGGATAGCAATCAGCCCCAGCATTTT.